This passage covers 9 T cell receptor beta chains from one sample sequenced in a study of human T cells and chemical hapten exposure. Time point denoted: patch test 1, 2 weeks after DPC sensitization. Specified treatment: therapeutic diphenylcyclopropenone sensitization with weekly scalp DPC. TCRdb reprocessed the RACE reads with MiXCR, giving one entry per CDR3 protein. The sample holds approximately 400,000 distinct CDR3 sequences; approximately 5.1% are singletons and the top ten take 2% to 2.5%. The input for sequencing was whole blood, taken in connection with sensitization to the hapten diphenylcyclopropenone (DPC). The source of these receptors is a woman aged 50 to 60 with alopecia areata. Some clones in this sample may be carry-over from other donors' samples.

In its sample, this clonotype was seen a few times. CDR3 bases: TGTGCCAGCAGTCCGGGGGACAGCTATCAGCCCCAGCATTTT. This translates into CASSPGDSYQPQHF. The V call is TRBV12-3 or TRBV12-4, the J call TRBJ1-5, with TRBD1 matching 7 bases. This CDR3 contains 14 residues. With 5 bases clipped from V and 5 bases from J, the junction kept 6 bases outside the gene matches.

There are many counts of this clonotype. The genes are TRBV9 and TRBJ2-7, with 7 nucleotides matching TRBD2. This CDR3 comprises 13 residues. Losses at the gene ends were 3 bases for V and 6 bases for J; bases not matched to a gene: 6. The germline CDR1 and CDR2 sequences are SGDLS and YYNGEE. The chain's CDR3 is CASSGNWGGEQYF. CDR3 bases: TGTGCCAGCAGCGGGAACTGGGGGGGCGAGCAGTACTTC.

The chain joins TRBV20-1 to TRBJ1-3, with D perhaps matching TRBD1 (5 bases). Trimming removed 4 bases from V and 4 bases from J, with 5 bases in between. Germline V CDR1 and CDR2: DFQATT, SNEGSKA (reference sequence). CDR3 length equals 11 residues. The CDR3 coding sequence is TGCAGTGCTAACAGGGGAAACACCATATATTTT. It specifies CSANRGNTIYF.

This clonotype came up many times. This rearrangement joins TRBV5-1 to TRBJ1-1; 7 nucleotides align to TRBD1. Germline values: CDR1 SGHRS, CDR2 YFSETQ. Trimming cost V 5 bases and J 6 bases; bases outside gene matches: 10. The CDR3 extends over 14 amino acids. CDR3 coding DNA: TGCGCCAGCAGTCCACAGACAGGGCGGGCTGAAGCTTTCTTT. As protein: CASSPQTGRAEAFF.

This clonotype was observed a few times. This rearrangement joins TRBV18 to TRBJ1-1; D gene unclear. V was shortened by 2 bases and J by 4 bases, with 11 bases between the two germline ends. The length of the CDR3 is 14 residues. Per germline, CDR1 KGHSH and CDR2 LQKENI. This CDR3 reads CASSPTQRATEAFF. The CDR3 DNA is TGTGCCAGCTCACCAACTCAGCGGGCCACTGAAGCTTTCTTT.

This clonotype was seen only a few times. This chain links TRBV15 with TRBJ1-1; 7 bases are a match to TRBD1. CDR3 length: 16 residues. V was clipped by 1 base and J by 6 bases; unmatched bases: 11. Per the germline V gene, CDR1 is LNHNV and CDR2 is YYDKDF (reference sequence). The DNA for the CDR3 is TGTGCCACCAGCAGAGCACAGGGGATGCGGGGCGCTGAAGCTTTCTTT. It translates to CATSRAQGMRGAEAFF.

This clonotype came up many times. This chain links TRBV7-6 with TRBJ1-3, with D uncertain. From germline, CDR1 is SGHVS and CDR2 FNYEAQ. CDR3 length equals 14 residues. The ends were cut back, 6 bases at V and 1 base at J, with 10 bases in the middle. In DNA, the CDR3 is TGTGCCAGCAGACCCGACGGATCTGGAAACACCATATATTTT. As protein: CASRPDGSGNTIYF.

The chain carries TRBV28 and TRBJ2-7, with D tentatively TRBD2 (5 bases). The CDR3 covers 13 residues. Germline loops: CDR1 MDHEN, CDR2 SYDVKM. V lost 3 bases, J lost 5 bases, and 11 bases lay in between. This CDR3 reads CASSFEGIDEQYF. The CDR3 bases are TGTGCCAGCAGTTTCGAGGGAATAGACGAGCAGTACTTC. The whole variable domain, remainder taken from reference TRBV28 and TRBJ2-7, is DVKVTQSSRYLVKRTGEKVFLECVQDMDHENMFWYRQDPGLGLRLIYFSYDVKMKEKGDIPEGYSVSREKKERFSLILESASTNQTSMYLCASSFEGIDEQYFGPGTRLTVT.

The rearrangement uses TRBV18 and TRBJ1-1; weak D call: TRBD1 (6 bases). V lost 0 bases and J 1 base, leaving 12 bases between the germline ends. Germline values: CDR1 KGHSH, CDR2 LQKENI. The CDR3 is made up of 16 amino acids. The CDR3, as DNA: TGTGCCAGCTCACCACCGGGGGGCGGGAAGAACACTGAAGCTTTCTTT. Translation gives CASSPPGGGKNTEAFF.